This TCR beta chain was identified during a study of shared clonotypes between healthy human individuals. Study-level points and caveats: Naive subsets generally exceeded memory subsets in estimated richness. It was the non-shared clonotypes that had lower generation probabilities than clonotypes shared by all four donors.

In the case of this clone: The target antigen is unknown.

How the authors handled the data: In the immunoSEQ data, sequences were junction-only and lacked quality scores, so filtering differed. The repertoire was sequenced with immunoSEQ multiplex PCR; TCRdb's copy has only in-frame clones and lacks some. V and J calls and clone size are as listed in that table; D and trimming were resolved from the DNA. The data hold about a million clones, with 76% observed a single time. This sequence originates from a man between 18 and 29 years old in good health. The specimen was memory CD4+ T cells sorted from blood. Subset denoted: CD45RA-negative fraction.

CDR3 coding DNA: TGTGCCAGTAGTATACTAAACGGTGTTGGAGCGAATTCACCCCTCCACTTT. This translates into CASSILNGVGANSPLHF. This chain connects TRBV19 to TRBJ1-6; D is uncertain. The germline V gene has CDR1 LNHDA and CDR2 SQIVND (reference sequence). The CDR3 spans 17 residues. V dropped 2 bases and J dropped 7 bases, with 18 bases sitting between them. The whole variable domain, remainder taken from reference TRBV19 and TRBJ1-6, is DGGITQSPKYLFRKEGQNVTLSCEQNLNHDAMYWYRQDPGQGLRLIYYSQIVNDFQKGDIAEGYSVSREKKESFPLTVTSAQKNPTAFYLCASSILNGVGANSPLHFGNGTRLTVT.